These 3 T cell receptor beta chains originate from one sample sequenced in a study of blood T cells in healthy people across ages. With a J-beta primer mix and a sample-barcoded 5' primer, a second PCR ran 7 to 11 cycles. Each CDR3 protein is one row after TCRdb ran MiXCR on the 5' RACE reads. The sample has over 450,000 distinct CDR3 sequences; less than 25% are singletons. This sample also appeared in a second study, on T cells of mothers and their children.

The sequencing input was blood. These receptors were obtained from a boy aged 5 to 17 in good health.

This clonotype was counted only a few times. The chain employs TRBV6-1 and TRBJ2-3, with D perhaps TRBD1 or TRBD2 (5 bases each). V was shortened by 3 bases and J by 2 bases, with 18 bases between the two germline ends. The CDR3 length is 17 residues. Germline assignment: CDR1 MNHNS and CDR2 SASEGT. The CDR3 DNA reads as TGTGCCAGCAGTGAGTGGTGGACCCACGGGACCACAGATACGCAGTATTTT. This sequence encodes CASSEWWTHGTTDTQYF.

The chain is built from TRBV7-2 and TRBJ2-7; D is uncertain. There are 13 residues in the CDR3. CDR1 and CDR2 (germline): SGHTA, FQGNSA. V gave up 4 bases and J gave up 3 bases, with 10 bases separating them. This CDR3 is CASSYLKYYEQYF. In DNA, the CDR3 is TGTGCCAGCAGCTACCTAAAGTACTACGAGCAGTACTTC.

Comments on this clonotype: This could be a read error, since a much larger clone is one nucleotide away. The CDR3 carries no conserved terminal phenylalanine or tryptophan, so it likely arises from a read error. V is TRBV20-1 and J is TRBJ2-7; D might be TRBD1 (5 bases). There are 12 residues in the CDR3. Germline V CDR1 and CDR2: DFQATT, SNEGSKA (reference sequence). Trimming stripped 6 bases from V and 1 base from J, with 10 bases between. CDR3 protein: CSAPDNSYEQYL. DNA for the CDR3: TGCAGTGCACCGGACAATTCCTACGAGCAGTACCTC.